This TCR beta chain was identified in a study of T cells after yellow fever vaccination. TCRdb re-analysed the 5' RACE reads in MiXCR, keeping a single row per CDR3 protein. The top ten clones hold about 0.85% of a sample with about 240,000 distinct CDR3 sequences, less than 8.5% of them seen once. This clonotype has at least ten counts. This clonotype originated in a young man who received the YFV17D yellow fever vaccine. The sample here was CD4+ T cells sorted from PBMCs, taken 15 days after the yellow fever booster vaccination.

The CDR3 sequence: CATLAGALSFYEQYF. The CDR3 DNA reads TGTGCCACACTAGCGGGAGCCCTTTCTTTCTACGAGCAGTACTTC. The V gene is TRBV24-1, the J gene TRBJ2-7; TRBD2 matches at 11 bases. Trimming cost V 10 bases and J 3 bases; bases outside gene matches: 10. This CDR3 comprises 15 residues. The germline gives CDR1 KGHDR, CDR2 SFDVKD.